A selection of T cell receptor beta chains follows, all from one sample in a study of tumor-infiltrating lymphocytes in localized non-small cell lung cancer. TCRdb's copy holds only in-frame clones and misses some; the assay was immunoSEQ multiplex PCR. The sample carries over 10,000 clones, 68% recorded once. Sequencing input: lung tumor tissue. Receptors originate from a human donor with non-small cell lung cancer. Both conserved end residues are part of each CDR3. The D gene is left open where the match is weak. A clone size is listed for some rows: how often the clone was seen (once, few, many), or a class if it is expanded.

v_gene,d_gene,abundance,j_gene,CDR3aa,CDR3nt
TRBV7-9,-,-,TRBJ2-7,CASSLAPGKPYEQYF,TGTGCCAGCAGCTTAGCCCCAGGGAAACCCTACGAGCAGTACTTC
TRBV6-5,-,-,TRBJ2-1,CASSGVWGNEQFF,TGTGCCAGCAGTGGAGTCTGGGGCAATGAGCAGTTCTTC
TRBV30,TRBD1,-,TRBJ1-2,CAWSVSPGQGYGYTF,TGTGCCTGGAGTGTATCACCGGGACAGGGGTATGGCTACACCTTC
TRBV27,-,-,TRBJ1-2,CASKGNAPGYGYTF,TGTGCCAGCAAGGGAAACGCCCCGGGCTATGGCTACACCTTC
TRBV5-4,-,-,TRBJ2-7,CASSQAGYAYEQYF,TGTGCCAGCAGCCAGGCCGGGTATGCCTACGAGCAGTACTTC
TRBV12-5,TRBD2,few,TRBJ2-3,CASYGLAGEQYF,TGTGCTAGTTACGGGTTAGCGGGAGAACAGTATTTT
TRBV11-2,-,-,TRBJ1-1,CASSLVYRDAEAFF,TGTGCCAGCAGCTTAGTTTACAGGGACGCTGAAGCTTTCTTT
TRBV5-1,-,-,TRBJ1-2,CASSLEAPYGYTF,TGCGCCAGCAGCTTGGAGGCCCCATATGGCTACACCTTC
TRBV7-2,-,-,TRBJ2-7,CASSPLLGTEQYF,TGTGCCAGCAGCCCGCTTTTGGGGACTGAGCAGTACTTC
TRBV6-5,-,-,TRBJ1-1,CASSPSTGNTEAFF,TGTGCCAGCAGTCCATCGACAGGAAACACTGAAGCTTTCTTT
TRBV19,TRBD2,-,TRBJ2-2,CASSRTGTSGILRAGELFF,TGTGCCAGTAGTAGAACCGGGACTAGCGGGATTTTAAGGGCCGGGGAGCTGTTTTTT
TRBV4-2,-,once,TRBJ1-4,CASSQDVREATNEKLFF,TGTGCCAGCAGCCAAGATGTCAGAGAGGCTACTAATGAAAAACTGTTTTTT
TRBV7-9,TRBD2,-,TRBJ2-1,CASSFILSGRQEQFF,TGTGCCAGCAGCTTTATTCTGAGCGGGAGACAGGAGCAGTTCTTC
TRBV7-9,TRBD1,medium-sized,TRBJ1-2,CASSEMDQGEANYGYTF,TGTGCCAGCAGCGAGATGGACCAGGGGGAAGCTAACTATGGCTACACCTTC
TRBV7-9,TRBD1,once,TRBJ2-7,CASSLRTGVSYEQYF,TGTGCCAGCAGTCTTCGGACAGGGGTCTCCTACGAGCAGTACTTC
TRBV6-1,-,few,TRBJ1-4,CASSEGGAEKLFF,TGTGCCAGCAGTGAAGGAGGGGCTGAAAAACTGTTTTTT
TRBV6-5,-,-,TRBJ1-2,CASSYSETDYGYTF,TGTGCCAGCAGTTACTCGGAGACAGACTATGGCTACACCTTC
TRBV25-1,TRBD1,few,TRBJ2-6,CASSDSGSGTGAVLTF,TGTGCCAGCAGTGATTCCGGATCCGGGACAGGGGCCGTCCTGACTTTC
TRBV5-4,-,medium-sized,TRBJ2-5,CASSLAGSGETQYF,TGTGCCAGCAGCTTGGCCGGCTCCGGGGAGACCCAGTACTTC
TRBV6-1,-,-,TRBJ2-3,CASSEWLATDTQYF,TGTGCCAGCAGTGAATGGCTAGCAACAGATACGCAGTATTTT
TRBV19,-,-,TRBJ2-5,CASSVMQGGETQYF,TGTGCCAGTAGTGTAATGCAGGGTGGAGAGACCCAGTACTTC
TRBV6-6,-,-,TRBJ1-2,CASSPAGNYGYTF,TGTGCCAGCAGCCCGGCGGGGAACTATGGCTACACCTTC
TRBV9,TRBD1,-,TRBJ1-1,CASRGTGNTEAFF,TGTGCCAGCAGAGGGACAGGGAACACTGAAGCTTTCTTT
TRBV4-2,-,-,TRBJ2-2,CASSLPRGSRGAGTGELFF,TGTGCCAGCAGCTTACCAAGGGGATCAAGAGGGGCGGGCACCGGGGAGCTGTTTTTT
TRBV19,-,-,TRBJ2-2,CASSIANTGELFF,TGTGCCAGTAGTATAGCCAACACCGGGGAGCTGTTTTTT
TRBV11-3,-,-,TRBJ2-3,CASSSTADTQYF,TGTGCCAGCAGCTCGACAGCAGATACGCAGTATTTT
TRBV5-5,TRBD1,few,TRBJ2-3,CASSWGQGTDTQYF,TGTGCCAGCAGCTGGGGACAGGGCACAGATACGCAGTATTTT
TRBV7-3,-,few,TRBJ1-5,CASSPLGQHSNQPQHF,TGTGCCAGCAGCCCCCTAGGACAGCATAGCAATCAGCCCCAGCATTTT
TRBV28,-,-,TRBJ2-5,CASRDRETQYF,TGTGCCAGCAGAGACCGAGAGACCCAGTACTTC
TRBV4-2,-,-,TRBJ2-5,CASSQGGRDQETQYF,TGTGCCAGCAGCCAAGGGGGCAGGGACCAAGAGACCCAGTACTTC
TRBV6-6,-,-,TRBJ2-7,CASSYPASYEQYF,TGTGCCAGCAGTTACCCCGCGAGCTACGAGCAGTACTTC
TRBV6-5,TRBD2,-,TRBJ2-7,CASSYSAGGLYEQYF,TGTGCCAGCAGTTACTCGGCGGGGGGACTTTACGAGCAGTACTTC
TRBV5-1,-,-,TRBJ1-1,CASSLEATTEAFF,TGCGCCAGCAGCTTGGAGGCGACCACTGAAGCTTTCTTT
TRBV6-1,TRBD1,-,TRBJ2-3,CAIEDRAQADTQYF,TGTGCCATCGAGGACAGGGCGCAAGCAGATACGCAGTATTTT
TRBV27,TRBD2,-,TRBJ2-7,CASSLYAGLASEQYF,TGTGCCAGCAGTTTATATGCTGGACTAGCCTCCGAGCAGTACTTC